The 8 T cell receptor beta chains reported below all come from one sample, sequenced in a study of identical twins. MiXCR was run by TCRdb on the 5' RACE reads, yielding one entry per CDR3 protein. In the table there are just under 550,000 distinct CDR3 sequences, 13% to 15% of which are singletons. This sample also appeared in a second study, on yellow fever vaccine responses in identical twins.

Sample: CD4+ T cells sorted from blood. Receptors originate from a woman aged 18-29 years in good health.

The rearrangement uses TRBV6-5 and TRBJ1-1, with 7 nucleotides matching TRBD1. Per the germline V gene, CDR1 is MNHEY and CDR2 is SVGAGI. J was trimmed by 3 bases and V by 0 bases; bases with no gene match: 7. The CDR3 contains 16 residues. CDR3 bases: TGTGCCAGCAGTTACTCGACGAAGGGGGCGGACACTGAAGCTTTCTTT. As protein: CASSYSTKGADTEAFF.

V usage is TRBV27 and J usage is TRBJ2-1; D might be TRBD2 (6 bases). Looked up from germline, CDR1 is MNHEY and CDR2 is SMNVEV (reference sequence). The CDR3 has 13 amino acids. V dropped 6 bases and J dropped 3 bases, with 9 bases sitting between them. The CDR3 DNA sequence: TGTGCCAGCAGGAGCGGGTACTACAATGAGCAGTTCTTC. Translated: CASRSGYYNEQFF.

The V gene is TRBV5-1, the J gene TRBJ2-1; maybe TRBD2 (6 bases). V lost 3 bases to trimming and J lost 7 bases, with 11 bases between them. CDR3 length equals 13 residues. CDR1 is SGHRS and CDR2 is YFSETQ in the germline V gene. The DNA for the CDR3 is TGCGCCAGCAGCTCCAGTCTAGCGAATGAGCAGTTCTTC. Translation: CASSSSLANEQFF.

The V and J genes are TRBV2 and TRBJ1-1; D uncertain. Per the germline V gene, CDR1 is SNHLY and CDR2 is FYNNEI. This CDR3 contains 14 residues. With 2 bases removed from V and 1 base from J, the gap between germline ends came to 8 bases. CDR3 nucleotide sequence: TGTGCCAGCAGTGAATCCGGAGGGAACACTGAAGCTTTCTTT. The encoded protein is CASSESGGNTEAFF.

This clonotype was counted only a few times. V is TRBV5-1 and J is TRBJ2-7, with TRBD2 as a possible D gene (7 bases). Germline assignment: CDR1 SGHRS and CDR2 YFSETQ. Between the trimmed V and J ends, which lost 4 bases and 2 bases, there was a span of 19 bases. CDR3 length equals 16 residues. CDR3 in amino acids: CASSPREGGKPYEQYF. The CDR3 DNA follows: TGCGCCAGCAGCCCCAGGGAGGGGGGAAAACCCTACGAGCAGTACTTC.

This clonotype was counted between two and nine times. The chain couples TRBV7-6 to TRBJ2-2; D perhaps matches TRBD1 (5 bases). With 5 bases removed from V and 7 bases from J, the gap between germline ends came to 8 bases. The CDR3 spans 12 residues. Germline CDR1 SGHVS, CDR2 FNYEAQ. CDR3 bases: TGTGCCAGCAGCCATCAGGGCGGGGAGCTGTTTTTT. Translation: CASSHQGGELFF.

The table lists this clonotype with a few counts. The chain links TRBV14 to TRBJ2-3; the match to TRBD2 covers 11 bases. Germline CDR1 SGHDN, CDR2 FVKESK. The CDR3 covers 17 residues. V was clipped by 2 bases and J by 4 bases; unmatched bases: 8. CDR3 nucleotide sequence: TGTGCCAGCAGCCAAAGACCGGGACTAGCGGTTCCAGATACGCAGTATTTT. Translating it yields CASSQRPGLAVPDTQYF.

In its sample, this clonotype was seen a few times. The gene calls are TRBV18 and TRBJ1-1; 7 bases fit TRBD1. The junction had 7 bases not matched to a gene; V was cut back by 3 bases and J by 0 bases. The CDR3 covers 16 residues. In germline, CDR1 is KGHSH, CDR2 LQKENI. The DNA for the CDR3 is TGTGCCAGCTCACCCTCGACAGGGCCCCTGAACACTGAAGCTTTCTTT. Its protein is CASSPSTGPLNTEAFF.